The clone carrying this TCR beta chain was counted only a few times. Its antigen remains unknown. This specimen comes from a study of CD8 T cells in ankylosing spondylitis. A quantitative 5'-RACE method, one with molecular barcodes, was used to make TCR beta libraries. MiXCR was run by TCRdb on the 5' RACE reads, yielding one entry per CDR3 protein. The sample holds around 300,000 distinct CDR3 sequences, 11% seen once. Whole-study results and caveats: Clones linked to disease were reported to show significant enrichment in matched ankylosing spondylitis synovial fluid. As for the disease-linked clones, they showed a CD8+ phenotype and occurred at relatively low frequencies in peripheral blood.

The sequenced sample consisted of blood, either unsorted or a sorted T cell fraction (not recorded which). This TCR derives from a female donor with ankylosing spondylitis or in good health (not recorded which).

The CDR3 coding sequence is TGCGCCAGCAGCCCTGGTGGGACTAGCGGGGGAATCAATGAGCAGTTCTTC. Its translation: CASSPGGTSGGINEQFF. The J gene is TRBJ2-1, the V gene TRBV5-1; 14 bases align to TRBD2. Per the germline V gene, CDR1 is SGHRS and CDR2 is YFSETQ. The CDR3 has 17 amino acids. The junction had 9 bases not matched to a gene; V was cut back by 4 bases and J by 6 bases.